A selection of T cell receptor beta chains follows, all from one sample in a study of OX40 agonist ivuxolimab in advanced cancers. Here immunoSEQ multiplex PCR was the method, and the copy in TCRdb shows in-frame clones only, minus some. The data hold tens of thousands of clones, with 70% to 90% observed a single time. The sample here was CD4+ or CD8+ T cells sorted from blood, taken in a trial of the OX40 agonist ivuxolimab. The receptors stem from an adult with an advanced solid tumor such as melanoma, head and neck, liver or kidney cancer. Both conserved end residues are part of each CDR3. A D gene is named only where the DNA matches it firmly. Clone size appears in some rows only: once, few, many, or a class for an expanded clone.

DNA	CDR3	size	J	V	D
TGCAGCGTTGAAGGGGTTCGGGGGGGCTCCTACGAGCAGTACTTC	CSVEGVRGGSYEQYF	-	TRBJ2-7	TRBV29-1	TRBD2
TGTGCCAGCAGTGAAGGGACAGGGGGCGAGGTTAGATATGGCTACACCTTC	CASSEGTGGEVRYGYTF	few	TRBJ1-2	TRBV2	TRBD1
TGTGCCAGCAGTTACTCTACTACAGGGGCCGCCTACGAGCAGTACTTC	CASSYSTTGAAYEQYF	-	TRBJ2-7	TRBV6-5	TRBD1
TGTGCCTGGAGTGTAATGGGACTAGCGGGGGGCCACGGGGAGCTGTTTTTT	CAWSVMGLAGGHGELFF	-	TRBJ2-2	TRBV30	TRBD2
TGTGCCATCCCAGGACCGTTGGCCGACGAGCAGTACTTC	CAIPGPLADEQYF	-	TRBJ2-7	TRBV6-1	-
TGTGCCAGCAGCTTACACCAGTCCTACAATGAGCAGTTCTTC	CASSLHQSYNEQFF	once	TRBJ2-1	TRBV7-6	-
TGTGCCAGCAGCCCTGGCGATTCTCGGGTCCCGACCGTGTACGAGCAGTACTTC	CASSPGDSRVPTVYEQYF	-	TRBJ2-7	TRBV5-4	-
TGTGCCAGCAGTTTGGTGACAGGGACCTACAATGAGCAGTTCTTC	CASSLVTGTYNEQFF	-	TRBJ2-1	TRBV27	TRBD1
TGTGCCAGCAGTTTACAACCGTCTGATGGCTACACCTTC	CASSLQPSDGYTF	-	TRBJ1-2	TRBV27	-
TGTGCCAGCAGCGATGGCTACAATGAGCAGTTCTTC	CASSDGYNEQFF	-	TRBJ2-1	TRBV7-6	-
TGTGCCAGCAGCTCCGGACACCTGACTTACACTGAAGCTTTCTTT	CASSSGHLTYTEAFF	few	TRBJ1-1	TRBV7-3	-
TGCGCCAGCAGCTTGGCCCGGGACAGCCTCAATGAGCAGTTCTTC	CASSLARDSLNEQFF	-	TRBJ2-1	TRBV5-1	TRBD1
TGTGCCAGCAGGGGGACAGGGTTGTACGAGCAGTACTTC	CASRGTGLYEQYF	few	TRBJ2-7	TRBV28	TRBD1
TGTGCCAGCGCATCCGGGACAGGGGCCTTAATGGCCCAGCATTTT	CASASGTGALMAQHF	-	TRBJ1-5	TRBV27	TRBD1
TGTGCCAGCAGTGAAGCCGGGGACAGGGAGTATAGAAGCTATGGCTACACCTTC	CASSEAGDREYRSYGYTF	-	TRBJ1-2	TRBV6-1	TRBD1
TGTGCCAGCAGCGCTAGCGGGAGCCCCTACAATGAGCAGTTCTTC	CASSASGSPYNEQFF	-	TRBJ2-1	TRBV9	TRBD2
TGTGCCAGCAGCCCTGTGACAGGGAGCAACACTGAAGCTTTCTTT	CASSPVTGSNTEAFF	-	TRBJ1-1	TRBV7-9	TRBD1
TGTGCCAGCCGGGACAGGGTTTCCTACGAGCAGTACTTC	CASRDRVSYEQYF	-	TRBJ2-7	TRBV6-1	TRBD1
TGTGCCAGCAGTGAAAGACTAGCGGGGGAAGAGACCCAGTACTTC	CASSERLAGEETQYF	once	TRBJ2-5	TRBV6-1	TRBD2
TGTGCCATCAGTGAGTTGAGACAGGACCCGAACACTGAAGCTTTCTTT	CAISELRQDPNTEAFF	-	TRBJ1-1	TRBV10-3	-
TGTGCCACCTCGGAGGGGGCAGGCGTTAATTCACCCCTCCACTTT	CATSEGAGVNSPLHF	-	TRBJ1-6	TRBV11-1	TRBD1
TGTGCCAGCACCTCAGCGGGGGCCCCAGATACGCAGTATTTT	CASTSAGAPDTQYF	once	TRBJ2-3	TRBV7-9	TRBD2
TGTGCCAGCAGCTTAGGGAGGAACACTGAAGCTTTCTTT	CASSLGRNTEAFF	-	TRBJ1-1	TRBV11-2	-
TGCGCCAGCAGCGGAACTAGCTACGAGCAGTACTTC	CASSGTSYEQYF	-	TRBJ2-7	TRBV5-1	-
TGTGCCAGCAGTCAGCTACCCCATCAGCCCCAGCATTTT	CASSQLPHQPQHF	-	TRBJ1-5	TRBV28	-
TGTGCCAGCAGCTGGACCGAAGATACGCAGTATTTT	CASSWTEDTQYF	-	TRBJ2-3	TRBV7-9	-
TGCAGCGTTCGGACAGGGGACTCCTACGAGCAGTACTTC	CSVRTGDSYEQYF	-	TRBJ2-7	TRBV29-1	TRBD1
TGTGCCAGCAGCTCCGACAGGGTGAACACTGAAGCTTTCTTT	CASSSDRVNTEAFF	few	TRBJ1-1	TRBV7-9	TRBD1
TGTGCCAGCAGCCACGGACTAGCCTACGAGCAGTACTTC	CASSHGLAYEQYF	-	TRBJ2-7	TRBV27	TRBD2
TGCAGTGCTAGAGATCAAGAGACCCAGTACTTC	CSARDQETQYF	-	TRBJ2-5	TRBV20-1	-
TGTGCCAGCAGCTGGGATCGGGGGCAAGAGACCCAGTACTTC	CASSWDRGQETQYF	-	TRBJ2-5	TRBV7-6	-